The 28 T cell receptor beta chains below all came from one sample that was sequenced in a study of blood T cell repertoires in COVID-19. Produced via immunoSEQ multiplex PCR; TCRdb's table is partial and in-frame only. Among some 58,000 clones, approximately 92% were seen once, and the ten largest hold 4.6%. Sequencing was performed on peripheral blood. The receptors here all came from a man between 45 and 60 years old with active COVID-19.

The chain recombines TRBV6-5 with TRBJ1-5; D uncertain. V was pared by 10 bases and J by 1 base, with 14 bases between. Germline CDR1 reads MNHEY; CDR2 reads SVGAGI. The CDR3 is 14 amino acids. CDR3 amino acids: CATAFQTSNQPQHF. CDR3 in DNA: TGTGCCACCGCGTTCCAGACAAGCAATCAGCCCCAGCATTTT.

The rearrangement joins TRBV9 to TRBJ2-5, with D perhaps matching TRBD1 (5 bases). Per the germline V gene, CDR1 is SGDLS and CDR2 is YYNGEE. The V gene lost 0 bases and the J gene lost 5 bases, with 11 bases spanning the gap. This CDR3 comprises 14 residues. Here the CDR3 DNA reads TGTGCCAGCAGCGTAGGGCAGGGAAGTGAGACCCAGTACTTC. This gives the protein CASSVGQGSETQYF.

The chain links TRBV20-1 to TRBJ1-6; 12 bases fit TRBD1. The J segment lost 3 bases and the V segment lost 3 bases, leaving 12 bases of the junction unmatched. Per the germline V gene, CDR1 is DFQATT and CDR2 is SNEGSKA (reference sequence). The CDR3 totals 19 residues. The CDR3 coding sequence is TGCAGTGCTAGTGGATCCGGGACAGGGGGCCACTACTATAATTCACCCCTCCACTTT. It translates to CSASGSGTGGHYYNSPLHF.

This chain links TRBV30 with TRBJ2-7; tentatively, D is TRBD2 (5 bases). The CDR3 is 15 residues long. CDR1 and CDR2 (germline): GTSNPN, SVGIG (reference sequence). V dropped 1 base and J dropped 3 bases, with 16 bases sitting between them. CDR3 protein: CAWSDRVRVIYEQYF. CDR3 DNA sequence: TGTGCCTGGAGTGACCGGGTGCGGGTAATCTACGAGCAGTACTTC.

This chain links TRBV23-1 with TRBJ2-7, with 8 nucleotides matching TRBD2. TRBV23-1 counts as an open reading frame of uncertain function. After removal of 3 bases from V and 6 bases from J, the junction contained 13 bases not matched to a gene. CDR3 length: 16 amino acids. The CDR3 spells CASSQTPVRGDCEQYF. The CDR3 DNA reads as TGCGCCAGCAGTCAGACCCCGGTGCGGGGGGATTGCGAGCAGTACTTC.

The chain carries TRBV4-1 and TRBJ2-7; 9 bases fit TRBD2. From germline, CDR1 is MGHRA and CDR2 YSYEKL. With 2 bases clipped from V and 7 bases from J, the junction kept 6 bases outside the gene matches. CDR3 length: 14 residues. The CDR3 nucleotides read TGCGCCAGCAGCCAACCGCGGGAGGGCCCGGAGCAGTACTTC. Its translation is CASSQPREGPEQYF.

The gene calls are TRBV27 and TRBJ1-6; 8 nucleotides line up with TRBD1. The CDR3 runs 16 residues. The V gene's germline CDR1 is MNHEY and CDR2 SMNVEV (reference sequence). J lost 7 bases, V lost 5 bases, and 10 bases had no gene match. The CDR3 loop reads CASSRTGTGWNSPLHF. CDR3 DNA sequence: TGTGCCAGCAGTCGGACAGGGACAGGTTGGAATTCACCCCTCCACTTT.

The V and J genes are TRBV30 and TRBJ2-7, with 8 bases fitting TRBD1. Germline CDR1 is GTSNPN and CDR2 is SVGIG (reference sequence). Unmatched junction bases numbered 0, after V lost 2 bases and J lost 6 bases. The CDR3 covers 11 residues. The CDR3 coding sequence is TGTGCCTGGAGTACAGGGGGCGAGCAGTACTTC. This sequence encodes CAWSTGGEQYF.

The chain carries TRBV5-1 and TRBJ1-1, with unresolved D. With 5 bases removed from V and 1 base from J, the gap between germline ends came to 9 bases. The CDR3 length is 13 residues. Germline V gene data show CDR1 as SGHRS and CDR2 as YFSETQ. CDR3 sequence: CASRAGSNTEAFF. The CDR3 nucleotides read TGCGCCAGCAGGGCCGGGTCGAACACTGAAGCTTTCTTT.

The chain couples TRBV25-1 to TRBJ2-5; 7 bases match TRBD2. Germline CDR1 is MGHDK and CDR2 is SYGVNS. CDR3 size: 14 residues. The V segment lost 1 base and the J segment 4 bases; nucleotides outside the gene matches: 3. The CDR3 DNA reads as TGTGCCAGCAGTGAATGGGGGGGGACAGAGACCCAGTACTTC. Its protein is CASSEWGGTETQYF. The full variable domain, completed using reference TRBV25-1 and TRBJ2-5, is EADIYQTPRYLVIGTGKKITLECSQTMGHDKMYWYQQDPGMELHLIHYSYGVNSTEKGDLSSESTVSRIRTEHFPLTLESARPSHTSQYLCASSEWGGTETQYFGPGTRLLVL.

V and J are TRBV11-3 and TRBJ2-7, with D possibly matching TRBD1 (5 bases). Germline-derived CDR1 and CDR2 are SGHNT and YENEEA. V gave up 3 bases and J gave up 0 bases, with 6 bases separating them. This CDR3 has 13 amino acids. This chain's CDR3 is CASSLTVSYEQYF. CDR3 in DNA: TGTGCCAGCAGCTTGACAGTCTCCTACGAGCAGTACTTC. The full variable domain, in which reference TRBV11-3 and TRBJ2-7 provide the parts outside the CDR3, is EAGVVQSPRYKIIEKKQPVAFWCNPISGHNTLYWYLQNLGQGPELLIRYENEEAVDDSQLPKDRFSAERLKGVDSTLKIQPAELGDSAVYLCASSLTVSYEQYFGPGTRLTVT.

The gene calls are TRBV5-4 and TRBJ2-1, with D hard to call. Germline values: CDR1 SGHNT, CDR2 YYREEE (reference sequence). V dropped 0 bases and J dropped 5 bases, with 6 bases sitting between them. CDR3 length: 13 amino acids. CDR3 residues: CASSLGRNNEQFF. The DNA for the CDR3 is TGTGCCAGCAGCTTGGGGCGGAACAATGAGCAGTTCTTC.

This clone was observed once. The chain couples TRBV19 to TRBJ1-1; 9 nucleotides agree with TRBD1. The J segment lost 1 base and the V segment lost 4 bases, leaving 4 bases of the junction unmatched. CDR3 size: 15 residues. The germline gives CDR1 LNHDA, CDR2 SQIVND (reference sequence). The CDR3 coding sequence is TGTGCCAGTAGTAGCGGGGACAGGGCGAACACTGAAGCTTTCTTT. Protein product: CASSSGDRANTEAFF.

This clone has a handful of counts. J is TRBJ2-7 and V is TRBV2; no reliable D call. This CDR3 is built from 16 residues. CDR1 and CDR2 (germline): SNHLY, FYNNEI. Deletions cut 1 base from V and 7 bases from J, with 20 bases between. The CDR3 spells CASSEGLGLLDREQYF. Here the CDR3 DNA reads TGTGCCAGCAGTGAAGGCTTGGGCCTACTGGATCGGGAGCAGTACTTC.

CDR3: CASSQGHPNRAQHF. DNA of the CDR3: TGTGCCAGCAGCCAAGGACACCCTAACAGAGCCCAGCATTTT. The chain links TRBV3-1 (or the pseudogene TRBV3-2) to TRBJ1-5, with D uncertain. Germline CDR1 and CDR2: LGHDT and YNNKEL (reference sequence). Between the trimmed V and J ends, which lost 1 base and 11 bases, there was a span of 15 bases. The CDR3 length is 14 residues.

The chain employs TRBV4-2 and TRBJ1-4; TRBD1 aligns across 10 bases. This CDR3 contains 17 residues. The trim removed 1 base at V and 7 bases at J, leaving 9 bases unmatched. Per the germline V gene, CDR1 is LGHNA and CDR2 is YNFKEQ. The CDR3 DNA follows: TGTGCCAGCAGCCAAGTTCTTCCCGGGACAGGGGCTGAAAAACTGTTTTTT. It yields the protein CASSQVLPGTGAEKLFF.

This clone was seen just once. The chain recombines TRBV12-5 with TRBJ1-2; D ambiguous. The CDR3 length is 13 residues. Germline CDR1 is LGHNT and CDR2 is FRNRAP. Trimming took off 5 bases at V and 5 bases at J, with 12 bases between the two ends. CDR3 sequence reads: CASGPSAGYGYTF. The DNA of the CDR3 is TGTGCTAGTGGTCCCTCTGCGGGATATGGCTACACCTTC. Using reference TRBV12-5 and TRBJ1-2 for the parts outside the CDR3, the full variable domain is DARVTQTPRHKVTEMGQEVTMRCQPILGHNTVFWYRQTMMQGLELLAYFRNRAPLDDSGMPKDRFSAEMPDATLATLKIQPSEPRDSAVYFCASGPSAGYGYTFGSGTRLTVV.

This clone showed up just a few times. V gene TRBV6-5 combines with J gene TRBJ2-7; TRBD2 agrees at 12 bases. Per the germline V gene, CDR1 is MNHEY and CDR2 is SVGAGI. The CDR3 has 14 residues. Trimming at V came to 7 bases and at J to 4 bases, leaving 5 bases not matched to a gene. CDR3 nucleotide sequence: TGTGCCAGCAATCGACTAGCGGGAGTATACGAGCAGTACTTC. It encodes CASNRLAGVYEQYF.

The chain has TRBV5-1 and TRBJ1-1; possibly TRBD1 for D (6 bases). This CDR3 comprises 14 residues. CDR1 SGHRS and CDR2 YFSETQ come from the germline V gene. Deletions cut 5 bases from V and 4 bases from J, with 15 bases between. This chain's CDR3 is CASRSTGTGTEAFF. The DNA of the CDR3 is TGCGCCAGCAGATCCACAGGGACGGGCACTGAAGCTTTCTTT.

V and J are TRBV30 and TRBJ1-1, with D maybe TRBD1 (6 bases). Germline V gene data show CDR1 as GTSNPN and CDR2 as SVGIG (reference sequence). Trimming took 6 bases from V and 4 from J, leaving 9 bases between them. This CDR3 has 11 residues. This CDR3 reads CACTGPTEAFF. The CDR3, as DNA: TGTGCCTGTACAGGGCCCACTGAAGCTTTCTTT. Full variable domain (remainder filled in from reference TRBV30 and TRBJ1-1): SQTIHQWPATLVQPVGSPLSLECTVEGTSNPNLYWYRQAAGRGLQLLFYSVGIGQISSEVPQNLSASRPQDRQFILSSKKLLLSDSGFYLCACTGPTEAFFGQGTRLTVV.

This chain links TRBV19 with TRBJ2-7, with 9 bases aligning to TRBD1. The junction had 5 bases not matched to a gene; V was cut back by 4 bases and J by 1 base. The germline CDR1 and CDR2 sequences are LNHDA and SQIVND (reference sequence). The length of the CDR3 is 15 residues. CDR3 in amino acids: CASSTPGQGSYEQYF. CDR3 coding DNA: TGTGCCAGTAGTACCCCGGGACAGGGATCCTACGAGCAGTACTTC.

The chain is built from TRBV12-5 and TRBJ1-5; TRBD1 agrees at 7 bases. This CDR3 has 17 residues. Germline V gene sequence: CDR1 LGHNT, CDR2 FRNRAP. The V gene end was trimmed by 1 base and the J gene end by 2 bases; junction bases not matched to a gene: 8. The CDR3 nucleotides are TGTGCTAGTGGTTTGGGACTTAAGGGGGCAGGCAATCAGCCCCAGCATTTT. Protein sequence: CASGLGLKGAGNQPQHF.

The V and J genes are TRBV3-1 (or the pseudogene TRBV3-2) and TRBJ1-2; a possible D gene is TRBD1 (6 bases). V dropped 6 bases and J dropped 5 bases, with 16 bases sitting between them. Germline values: CDR1 LGHDT, CDR2 YNNKEL (reference sequence). This CDR3 spans 14 amino acids. The CDR3 reads CASREGGGSYGYTF. CDR3 sequence (DNA): TGTGCCAGCAGGGAAGGGGGAGGGTCGTATGGCTACACCTTC.

The chain is built from TRBV7-9 and TRBJ1-1, with a weak D call TRBD1 (6 bases). Germline lookup yields CDR1 SEHNR and CDR2 FQNEAQ (reference sequence). V was trimmed by 1 base and J by 11 bases, leaving 17 bases between them. The CDR3 runs 14 residues. The CDR3 region has the DNA TGTGCCAGCAGCTTAGATCAGGGGACCTTGTCTGCTTTCTTT. Translation: CASSLDQGTLSAFF.

J is TRBJ2-7 and V is TRBV7-2; D unresolved. The length of the CDR3 is 11 residues. V was pared by 5 bases and J by 3 bases, with 5 bases between. Germline CDR1 and CDR2: SGHTA and FQGNSA. The CDR3 DNA sequence: TGTGCCAGCAGCGGCCACTACGAGCAGTACTTC. Its protein product is CASSGHYEQYF.

The genes are TRBV9 and TRBJ2-7; D might be TRBD2 (5 bases). The germline V gene has CDR1 SGDLS and CDR2 YYNGEE. V lost 4 bases and J lost 7, with 21 bases in between. The CDR3 has 15 amino acids. CDR3 in DNA: TGTGCCAGCAGCTACTCCGGCCAGCGGAAGGAGGAGCAGTACTTC. Protein product: CASSYSGQRKEEQYF.

The chain recombines TRBV7-3 with TRBJ2-5, with TRBD2 matching over 8 bases. This CDR3 has 14 residues. Germline V gene lookup returns CDR1 SGHTA and CDR2 FQGTGA. V was clipped by 5 bases and J by 6 bases; unmatched bases: 8. The CDR3 DNA is TGTGCCAGCAGCCCAAGCAGCGGGAGCCAGACCCAGTACTTC. Translation: CASSPSSGSQTQYF.

This rearrangement joins TRBV6-1 to TRBJ1-4; D is undetermined. From germline, CDR1 is MNHNS and CDR2 SASEGT. This CDR3 has 12 residues. Trimming removed 3 bases at V and 7 bases at J, with 6 bases between. DNA for the CDR3: TGTGCCAGCAGTGAGCGGAGTGAAAAACTGTTTTTT. It encodes CASSERSEKLFF.